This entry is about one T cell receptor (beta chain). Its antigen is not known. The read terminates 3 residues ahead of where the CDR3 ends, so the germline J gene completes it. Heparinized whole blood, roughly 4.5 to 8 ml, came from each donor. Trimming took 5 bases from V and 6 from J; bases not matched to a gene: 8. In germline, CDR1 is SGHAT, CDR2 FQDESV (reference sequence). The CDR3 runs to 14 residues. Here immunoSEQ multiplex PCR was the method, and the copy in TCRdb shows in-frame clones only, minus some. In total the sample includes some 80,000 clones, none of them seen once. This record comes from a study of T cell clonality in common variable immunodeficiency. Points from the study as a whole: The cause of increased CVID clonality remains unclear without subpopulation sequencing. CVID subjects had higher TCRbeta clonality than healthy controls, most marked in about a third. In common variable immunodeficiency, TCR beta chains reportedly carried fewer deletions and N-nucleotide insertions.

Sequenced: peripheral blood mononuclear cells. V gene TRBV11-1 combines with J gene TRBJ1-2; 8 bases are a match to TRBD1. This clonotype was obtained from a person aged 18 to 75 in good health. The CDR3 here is CASSLDRGDNGYTF. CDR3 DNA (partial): TGTGCCAGCAGCCTAGACAGGGGCGACAATGGC.